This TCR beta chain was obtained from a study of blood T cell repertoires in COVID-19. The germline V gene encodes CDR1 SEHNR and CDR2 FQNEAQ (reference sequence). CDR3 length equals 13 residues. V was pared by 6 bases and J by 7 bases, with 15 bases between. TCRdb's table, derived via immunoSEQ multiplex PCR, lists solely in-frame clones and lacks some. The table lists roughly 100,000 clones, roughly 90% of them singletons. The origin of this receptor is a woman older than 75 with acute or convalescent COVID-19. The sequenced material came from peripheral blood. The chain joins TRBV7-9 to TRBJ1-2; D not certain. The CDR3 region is CASRGGPEAGYTF. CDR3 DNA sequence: TGTGCCAGCAGGGGAGGACCTGAGGCTGGCTACACCTTC. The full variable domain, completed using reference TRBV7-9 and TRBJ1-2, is DTGVSQNPRHKITKRGQNVTFRCDPISEHNRLYWYRQTLGQGPEFLTYFQNEAQLEKSRLLSDRFSAERPKGSFSTLEIQRTEQGDSAMYLCASRGGPEAGYTFGSGTRLTVV.